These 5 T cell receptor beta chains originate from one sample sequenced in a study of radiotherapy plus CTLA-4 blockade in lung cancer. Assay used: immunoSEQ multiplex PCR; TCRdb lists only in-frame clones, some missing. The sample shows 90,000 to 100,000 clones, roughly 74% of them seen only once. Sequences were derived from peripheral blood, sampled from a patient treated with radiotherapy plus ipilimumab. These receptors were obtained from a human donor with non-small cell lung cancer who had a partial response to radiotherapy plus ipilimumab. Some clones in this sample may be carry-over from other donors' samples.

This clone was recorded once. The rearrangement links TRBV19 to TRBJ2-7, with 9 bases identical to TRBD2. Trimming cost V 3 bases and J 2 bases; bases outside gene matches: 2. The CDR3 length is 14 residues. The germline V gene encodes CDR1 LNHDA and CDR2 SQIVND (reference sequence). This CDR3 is CASSMRLAAYEQYF. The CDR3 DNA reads TGTGCCAGTAGTATGAGACTAGCGGCCTACGAGCAGTACTTC.

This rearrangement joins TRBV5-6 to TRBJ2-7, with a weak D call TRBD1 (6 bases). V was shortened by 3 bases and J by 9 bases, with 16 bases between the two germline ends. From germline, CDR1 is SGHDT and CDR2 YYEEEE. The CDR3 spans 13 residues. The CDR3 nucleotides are TGTGCCAGCAGCTCAGACAGGTACGATGGGCAGTACTTC. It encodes CASSSDRYDGQYF.

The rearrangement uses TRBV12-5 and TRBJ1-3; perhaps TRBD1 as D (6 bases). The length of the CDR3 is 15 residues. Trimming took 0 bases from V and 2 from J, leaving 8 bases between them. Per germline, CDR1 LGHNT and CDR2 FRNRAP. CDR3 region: CASGLVAGAGNTIYF. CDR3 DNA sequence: TGTGCTAGTGGTTTGGTAGCAGGGGCTGGAAACACCATATATTTT. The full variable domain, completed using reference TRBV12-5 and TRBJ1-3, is DARVTQTPRHKVTEMGQEVTMRCQPILGHNTVFWYRQTMMQGLELLAYFRNRAPLDDSGMPKDRFSAEMPDATLATLKIQPSEPRDSAVYFCASGLVAGAGNTIYFGEGSWLTVV.

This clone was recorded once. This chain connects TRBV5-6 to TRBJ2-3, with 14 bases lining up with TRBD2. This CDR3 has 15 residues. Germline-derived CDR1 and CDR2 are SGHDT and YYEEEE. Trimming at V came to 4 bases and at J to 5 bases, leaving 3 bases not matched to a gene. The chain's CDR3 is CASSHGTSGGDTQYF. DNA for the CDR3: TGTGCCAGCAGCCACGGGACTAGCGGGGGAGATACGCAGTATTTT.

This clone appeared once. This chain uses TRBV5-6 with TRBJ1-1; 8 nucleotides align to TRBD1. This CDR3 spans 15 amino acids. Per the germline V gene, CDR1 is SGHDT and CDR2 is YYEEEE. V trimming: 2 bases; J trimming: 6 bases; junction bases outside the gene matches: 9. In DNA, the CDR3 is TGTGCCAGCAGCTTCGGGACAGGAAATAACGCTGAAGCTTTCTTT. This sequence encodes CASSFGTGNNAEAFF.